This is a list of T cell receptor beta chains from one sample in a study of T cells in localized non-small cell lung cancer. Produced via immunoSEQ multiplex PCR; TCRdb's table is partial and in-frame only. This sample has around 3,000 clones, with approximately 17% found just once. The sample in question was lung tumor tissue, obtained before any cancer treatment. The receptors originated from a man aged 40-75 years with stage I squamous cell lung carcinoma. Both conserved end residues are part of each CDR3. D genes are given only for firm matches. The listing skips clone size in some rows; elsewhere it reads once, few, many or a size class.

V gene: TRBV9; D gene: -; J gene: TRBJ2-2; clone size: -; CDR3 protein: CASSSVGGGWGIAGELFF; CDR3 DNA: TGTGCCAGCAGCTCAGTAGGAGGGGGCTGGGGTATCGCCGGGGAGCTGTTTTTT
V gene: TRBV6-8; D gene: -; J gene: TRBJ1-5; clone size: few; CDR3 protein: CASSYGGNQPQHF; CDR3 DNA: TGTGCCAGCAGTTACGGAGGCAATCAGCCCCAGCATTTT
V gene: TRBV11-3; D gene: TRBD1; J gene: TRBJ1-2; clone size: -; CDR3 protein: CASSSPRGSYGYTF; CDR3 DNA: TGTGCCAGCAGCTCCCCCAGGGGGAGCTATGGCTACACCTTC
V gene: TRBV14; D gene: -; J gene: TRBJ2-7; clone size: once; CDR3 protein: CASSQALGQDYSYEQYF; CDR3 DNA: TGTGCCAGCAGCCAAGCTCTCGGACAGGACTACTCCTACGAGCAGTACTTC
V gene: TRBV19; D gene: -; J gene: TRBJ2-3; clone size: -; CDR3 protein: CASRGAGGSTDTQYF; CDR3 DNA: TGTGCCAGTAGAGGGGCAGGAGGAAGTACAGATACGCAGTATTTT
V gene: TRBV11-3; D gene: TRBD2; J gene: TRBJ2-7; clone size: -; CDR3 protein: CASSLSRGGYEQYF; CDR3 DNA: TGTGCCAGCAGCCTCTCCCGGGGGGGCTACGAGCAGTACTTC
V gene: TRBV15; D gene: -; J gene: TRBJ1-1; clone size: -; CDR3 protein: CATSRGGGMNTEAFF; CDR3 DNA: TGTGCCACCAGCAGAGGCGGGGGCATGAACACTGAAGCTTTCTTT
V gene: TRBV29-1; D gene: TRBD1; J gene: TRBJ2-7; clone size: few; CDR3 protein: CSLRLRGTAYEQYF; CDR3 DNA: TGCAGCCTCCGACTCCGAGGGACAGCATACGAGCAGTACTTC
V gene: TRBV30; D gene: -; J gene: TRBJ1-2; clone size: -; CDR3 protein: CACSGAARNYGYTF; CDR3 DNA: TGTGCCTGTTCCGGGGCCGCACGTAACTATGGCTACACCTTC
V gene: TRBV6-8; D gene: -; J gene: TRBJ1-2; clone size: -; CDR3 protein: CASRPTGGNGYTF; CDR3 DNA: TGTGCCAGCAGGCCTACAGGAGGTAATGGCTACACCTTC
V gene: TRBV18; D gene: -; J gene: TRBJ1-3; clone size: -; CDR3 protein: CASSPGGLGSGNTIYF; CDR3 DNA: TGTGCCAGCTCACCGGGTGGACTCGGGTCTGGAAACACCATATATTTT